This T cell receptor beta chain was sequenced during a study of blood T cell repertoires in COVID-19. Overall study context: T cells, B-cell-depleted T cells, or PBMCs supplied cDNA or gDNA.

The CDR3 totals 15 residues. Looked up from germline, CDR1 is KGHDR and CDR2 is SFDVKD. The V gene lost 0 bases and the J gene lost 6 bases, with 12 bases spanning the gap. Profiled with immunoSEQ multiplex PCR; TCRdb holds only in-frame clones, not every one. The sample shows some 460,000 clones, approximately 90% of them seen only once. The source material was peripheral blood. The TCR comes from a woman under 40 with acute or convalescent COVID-19. This sequence joins TRBV24-1 and TRBJ2-3, with D tentatively TRBD1 (6 bases). The CDR3 region is CATSDLKTGSDTQYF. In DNA, the CDR3 is TGTGCCACCAGTGATTTGAAAACAGGGTCCGATACGCAGTATTTT.